The present T cell receptor (beta chain) was sequenced within a study of blood T cell repertoires in COVID-19. Participants spanned ages 18 to 89 years and resided in over 20 US areas. Cohorts were determined from participant-reported clinical history. Exposed enrollees had met someone with a PCR-confirmed or clinician-diagnosed COVID-19 case at some point within the 2 weeks before study entry. Per the original data handling: Estimation of nucleated cell counts relied on the amplification of reference gene primers. The data were produced by immunoSEQ multiplex PCR, yet TCRdb's version contains in-frame clones alone and is incomplete. The V and J calls and clone size are taken from that table; D and trimming were inferred from the DNA. The data contain approximately 150,000 clones, approximately 88% of them singletons. CDR1 is SGHRS and CDR2 is YFSETQ in the germline V gene. The CDR3 has 16 residues. Trimming stripped 4 bases from V and 2 bases from J, with 18 bases between.

This clone was found a few times. V usage is TRBV5-1 and J usage is TRBJ1-2; D is unclear. The sample taken for sequencing was PBMCs or T cells enriched from blood (not recorded which). The TCR comes from a man between 65 and 85 years old who had been exposed to COVID-19. CDR3 coding DNA: TGCGCCAGCAGCCCTCGCGAGTGGGCCCAAAACTATGGCTACACCTTC. Its translation is CASSPREWAQNYGYTF.